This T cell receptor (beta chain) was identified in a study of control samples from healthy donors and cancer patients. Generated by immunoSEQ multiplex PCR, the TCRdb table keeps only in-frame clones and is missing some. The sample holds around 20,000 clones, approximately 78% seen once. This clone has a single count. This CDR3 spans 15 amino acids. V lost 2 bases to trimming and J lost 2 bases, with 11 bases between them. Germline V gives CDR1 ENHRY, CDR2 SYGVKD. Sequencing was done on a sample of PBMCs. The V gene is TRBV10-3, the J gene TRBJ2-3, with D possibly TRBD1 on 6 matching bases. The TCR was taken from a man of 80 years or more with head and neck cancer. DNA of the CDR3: TGTGCCATCAGTGAGAGTGGGGACACCACAGATACGCAGTATTTT. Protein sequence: CAISESGDTTDTQYF.